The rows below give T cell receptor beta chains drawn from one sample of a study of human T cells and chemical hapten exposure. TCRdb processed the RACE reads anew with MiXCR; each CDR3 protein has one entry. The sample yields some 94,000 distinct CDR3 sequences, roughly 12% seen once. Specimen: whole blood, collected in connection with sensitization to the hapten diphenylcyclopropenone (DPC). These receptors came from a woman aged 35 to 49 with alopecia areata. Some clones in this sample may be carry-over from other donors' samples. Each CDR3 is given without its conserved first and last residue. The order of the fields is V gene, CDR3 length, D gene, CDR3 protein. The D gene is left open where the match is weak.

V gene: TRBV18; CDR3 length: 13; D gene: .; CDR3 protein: ASSPEGTQDYGYT
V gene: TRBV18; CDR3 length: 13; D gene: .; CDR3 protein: ASSLQGRMNTEAF
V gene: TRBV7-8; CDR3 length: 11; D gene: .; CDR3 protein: ASSLAQGSPLH
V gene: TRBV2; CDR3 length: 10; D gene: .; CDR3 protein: ASNSIRGEEF
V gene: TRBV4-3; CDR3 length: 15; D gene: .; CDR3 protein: ASSQGGADYSNQPQH
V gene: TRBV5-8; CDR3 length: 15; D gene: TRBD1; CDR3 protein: ASSWSDREVWLSPLH
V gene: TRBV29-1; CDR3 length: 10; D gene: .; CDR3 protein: SVGKGAYEQY
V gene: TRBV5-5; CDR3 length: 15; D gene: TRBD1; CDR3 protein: ASSLVYTGQGWYGYT
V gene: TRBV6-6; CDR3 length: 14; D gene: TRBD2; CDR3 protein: ASRPVTSGNTGELF
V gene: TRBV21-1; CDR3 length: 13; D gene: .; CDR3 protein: ASSLNGAGSDEQY
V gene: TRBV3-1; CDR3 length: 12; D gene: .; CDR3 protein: ASSQIQTTDTQY
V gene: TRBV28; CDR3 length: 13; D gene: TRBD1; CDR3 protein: ASSLHQGAQETQY
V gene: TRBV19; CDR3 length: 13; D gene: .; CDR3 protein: ASSPDSSSHQPQH
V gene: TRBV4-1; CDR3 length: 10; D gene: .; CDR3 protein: ASSPPVGEQF
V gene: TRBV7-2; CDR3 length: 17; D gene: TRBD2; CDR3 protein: ASSLAPSGSLAGTGELF
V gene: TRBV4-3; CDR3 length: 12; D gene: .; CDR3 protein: ASSPGSVGQPQH
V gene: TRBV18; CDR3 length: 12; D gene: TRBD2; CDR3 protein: ASSLAGRSYEQY
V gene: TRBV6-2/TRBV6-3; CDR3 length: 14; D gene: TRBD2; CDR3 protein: ASSSSVAGMTDTQY